These 5 T cell receptor beta chains originate from one sample sequenced in a study of CD8+ T cells in alopecia areata. cDNA reverse transcribed from extracted RNA served as the sequencing template. Produced via immunoSEQ multiplex PCR; TCRdb's table is partial and in-frame only. The repertoire holds some 170,000 clones, with roughly 70% as singletons. This specimen consisted of CD8+ T cells sorted from blood, obtained at week 0. These receptors came from a human donor with alopecia areata.

The table lists this clone with many counts. The V gene is TRBV5-1, the J gene TRBJ1-1; maybe TRBD1 (5 bases). The CDR3 spans 11 residues. V was clipped by 0 bases and J by 10 bases, with 7 bases between them. The germline V gene has CDR1 SGHRS and CDR2 YFSETQ. CDR3 sequence (DNA): TGCGCCAGCAGCTTGGGACAGATAGCTTTCTTT. Translating gives CASSLGQIAFF.

The rearrangement joins TRBV30 to TRBJ2-5, with D uncertain. The CDR3 runs 14 residues. Trimming shortened V by 0 bases and J by 4 bases, and 12 bases separated the two germline ends. Per germline, CDR1 GTSNPN and CDR2 SVGIG (reference sequence). The CDR3 DNA is TGTGCCTGGAGTGTAGGGTTGGGTCGAGAGACCCAGTACTTC. It codes for CAWSVGLGRETQYF.

This clone has just a few counts. The V and J genes are TRBV7-9 and TRBJ2-5, with 9 bases that match TRBD1. The CDR3 contains 17 residues. V lost 1 base, J lost 4 bases, and 10 bases stayed unmatched. Germline CDR1 and CDR2: SEHNR and FQNEAQ (reference sequence). The CDR3 nucleotides are TGTGCCAGCAGCTTAGTAGGACAGGGGCCGTTAGGAGAGACCCAGTACTTC. This sequence encodes CASSLVGQGPLGETQYF.

The rearrangement links TRBV5-1 to TRBJ1-2, with D maybe TRBD1 (6 bases). V dropped 4 bases and J dropped 9 bases, with 19 bases sitting between them. Germline V CDR1 and CDR2: SGHRS, YFSETQ. The CDR3 is 14 amino acids. CDR3 region: CASSLGTPAISYTF. The CDR3, as DNA: TGCGCCAGCAGCCTCGGGACACCGGCTATAAGCTACACCTTC.

This clone came up a few times. The rearrangement links TRBV10-3 to TRBJ2-2, with TRBD2 matching 8 bases. The CDR3 covers 18 residues. V lost 4 bases and J lost 0; bases outside the gene matches: 10. Looked up from germline, CDR1 is ENHRY and CDR2 is SYGVKD. In DNA form, the CDR3 reads TGTGCCATCAGTGGAGGTAGCGGGGTTATTACGAACACCGGGGAGCTGTTTTTT. Its translation is CAISGGSGVITNTGELFF.